Listed below are T cell receptor beta chains from one sample, sequenced in a study of CD8 T cells in Susac syndrome. Via MiXCR, TCRdb re-called the immunoSEQ multiplex PCR reads, giving one row per CDR3 protein. This sample has a few hundred thousand distinct CDR3 sequences; roughly 90% occur once, and the top ten carry more than 0.15%. Sample: CD8+ T cells from PBMCs. Receptor source: a human donor with multiple sclerosis. Each CDR3 is given with its conserved first and last residue. The D gene is left open where the match is weak. Clone size is stated in some rows and not others, as once, few, many or a class when expanded.

>TRBV24-1|.|13|TRBJ1-1|.
CATSDSGYTEAFF
TGTGCCACCAGTGATTCAGGGTACACTGAAGCTTTCTTT
>TRBV6-1|.|13|TRBJ1-5|.
CAISQGRNQPQHF
TGTGCCATCTCTCAGGGGCGCAATCAGCCCCAGCATTTT
>TRBV4-3|.|20|TRBJ1-5|TRBD1
CASSQEDLETGEDGNQPQHF
TGCGCCAGCAGCCAAGAGGATTTAGAGACAGGGGAAGATGGCAATCAGCCCCAGCATTTT
>TRBV20-1|.|12|TRBJ2-3|.
CSARTGGHTQYF
TGCAGTGCTAGAACGGGGGGCCATACGCAGTATTTT
>TRBV7-9|.|13|TRBJ2-2|.
CASSTRDIAELFF
TGTGCCAGCAGTACCAGGGACATTGCGGAGCTGTTTTTT
>TRBV13|.|15|TRBJ1-2|TRBD1
CASSIGQGASFGYTF
TGTGCCAGCAGCATTGGACAGGGGGCGTCTTTTGGCTACACCTTC
>TRBV5-4|.|15|TRBJ2-7|TRBD1
CASSLRGDRGYEQYF
TGTGCCAGCAGCCTGAGGGGGGACAGGGGCTACGAGCAGTACTTC
>TRBV7-2|.|15|TRBJ2-2|.
CASSRPTGDTGELFF
TGTGCCAGCAGTCGACCTACCGGGGACACCGGGGAGCTGTTTTTT
>TRBV5-4|.|11|TRBJ1-1|TRBD1
CAGGTGGEAFF
TGTGCCGGTGGGACAGGGGGCGAAGCTTTCTTT
>TRBV12-3/TRBV12-4|.|14|TRBJ2-2|TRBD1
CASSPDRVTGELFF
TGTGCCAGCAGCCCGGACAGGGTCACCGGGGAGCTGTTTTTT
>TRBV29-1|.|20|TRBJ2-3|TRBD2
CSVEDLQRGGGEWRKDTQYF
TGCAGCGTTGAAGATCTTCAACGCGGCGGGGGGGAATGGAGGAAAGATACGCAGTATTTT
>TRBV27|.|14|TRBJ2-1|.
CASSDRANYNEQFF
TGTGCCAGCAGTGACCGGGCCAATTACAATGAGCAGTTCTTC
>TRBV4-2|.|16|TRBJ2-5|.
CASSQEIEDSGETQYF
TGTGCCAGCAGCCAAGAGATAGAGGACAGTGGAGAGACCCAGTACTTC
>TRBV29-1|.|12|TRBJ2-2|.
CSVTGPSGELFF
TGCAGCGTGACAGGTCCCTCCGGGGAGCTGTTTTTT
>TRBV28|.|14|TRBJ2-7|.
CASSFPLKGYEQYF
TGTGCCAGCAGTTTCCCCCTGAAGGGCTACGAGCAGTACTTC
>TRBV29-1|once|14|TRBJ2-3|.
CSVEPDGAGDTQYF
TGCAGCGTAGAACCGGACGGAGCGGGAGATACGCAGTATTTT
>TRBV28|.|15|TRBJ2-7|.
CASSSLVRGTYEQYF
TGTGCCAGCAGTTCCCTCGTCCGCGGAACCTACGAGCAGTACTTC
>TRBV29-1|few|15|TRBJ2-7|TRBD2
CSVELGTSGEYEQYF
TGCAGCGTTGAATTAGGGACTAGCGGCGAGTACGAGCAGTACTTC
>TRBV2|.|15|TRBJ2-3|TRBD2
CASSGLAASTDTQYF
TGTGCCAGCAGTGGACTAGCGGCTAGCACAGATACGCAGTATTTT